Described below is a single TCR beta chain sequence and its context. Germline V gene data show CDR1 as LGHNT and CDR2 as FRNRAP. CDR3 length equals 14 residues. V lost 6 bases to trimming and J lost 3 bases, with 12 bases between them. This sample is part of a study of blood T cell repertoires in COVID-19. Study-level information: T cells, B-cell-depleted T cells, or PBMCs provided the cDNA or gDNA that served as material.

TCRdb's copy holds only in-frame clones and misses some; the assay was immunoSEQ multiplex PCR. The data show some 89,000 clones, 89% seen once. This clonotype originated in a man aged 50 to 59 with acute or convalescent COVID-19. The V and J genes are TRBV12-5 and TRBJ1-3; D is undetermined. Material: peripheral blood. CDR3 region: CASGPRVNGNTIYF. The CDR3 coding sequence is TGTGCTAGTGGCCCCCGGGTAAATGGAAACACCATATATTTT.